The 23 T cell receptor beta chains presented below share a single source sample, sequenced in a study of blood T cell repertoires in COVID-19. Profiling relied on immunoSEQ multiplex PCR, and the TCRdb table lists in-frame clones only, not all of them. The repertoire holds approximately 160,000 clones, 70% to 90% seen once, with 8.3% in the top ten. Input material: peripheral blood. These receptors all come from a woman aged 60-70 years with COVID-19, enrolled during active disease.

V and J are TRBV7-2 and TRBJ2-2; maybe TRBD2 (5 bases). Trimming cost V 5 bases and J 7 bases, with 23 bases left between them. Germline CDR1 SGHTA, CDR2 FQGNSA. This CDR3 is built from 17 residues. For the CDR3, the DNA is TGTGCCAGCAGCGCTCCTCACGGGGTAGAGCACCTCGGGGAGCTGTTTTTT. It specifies CASSAPHGVEHLGELFF. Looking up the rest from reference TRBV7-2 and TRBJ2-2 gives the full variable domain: GAGVSQSPSNKVTEKGKDVELRCDPISGHTALYWYRQSLGQGLEFLIYFQGNSAPDKSGLPSDRFSAERTGGSVSTLTIQRTQQEDSAVYLCASSAPHGVEHLGELFFGEGSRLTVL.

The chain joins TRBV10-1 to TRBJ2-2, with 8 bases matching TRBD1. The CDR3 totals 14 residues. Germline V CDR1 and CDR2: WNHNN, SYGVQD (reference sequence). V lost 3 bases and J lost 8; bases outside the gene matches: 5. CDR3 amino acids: CASSDGQGGGELFF. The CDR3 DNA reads TGCGCCAGCAGTGACGGACAGGGTGGAGGGGAGCTGTTTTTT.

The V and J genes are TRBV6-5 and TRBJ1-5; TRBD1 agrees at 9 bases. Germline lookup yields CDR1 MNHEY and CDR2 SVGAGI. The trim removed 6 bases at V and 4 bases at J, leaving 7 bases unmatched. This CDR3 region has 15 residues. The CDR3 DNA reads TGTGCCAGCAGCCAAGGGGGGACAGGGAATCAGCCCCAGCATTTT. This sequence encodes CASSQGGTGNQPQHF.

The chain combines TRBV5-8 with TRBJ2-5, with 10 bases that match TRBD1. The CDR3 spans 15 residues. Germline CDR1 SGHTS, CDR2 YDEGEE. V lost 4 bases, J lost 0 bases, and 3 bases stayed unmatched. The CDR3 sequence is CASSKGQGYQETQYF. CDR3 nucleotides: TGTGCCAGCAGCAAGGGACAGGGGTACCAAGAGACCCAGTACTTC.

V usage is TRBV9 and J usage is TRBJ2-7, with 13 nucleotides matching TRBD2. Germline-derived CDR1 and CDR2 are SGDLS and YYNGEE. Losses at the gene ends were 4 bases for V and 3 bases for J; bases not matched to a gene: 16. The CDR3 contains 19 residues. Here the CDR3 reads CASSCLRWEGLAGYYEQYF. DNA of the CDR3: TGTGCCAGCAGCTGCTTAAGGTGGGAGGGACTAGCGGGGTACTACGAGCAGTACTTC.

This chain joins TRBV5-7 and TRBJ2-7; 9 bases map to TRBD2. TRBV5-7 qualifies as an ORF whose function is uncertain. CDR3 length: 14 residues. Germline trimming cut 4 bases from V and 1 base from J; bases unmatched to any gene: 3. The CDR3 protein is CASSRTSESYEQYF. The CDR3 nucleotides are TGTGCCAGCAGCCGGACTAGCGAATCCTACGAGCAGTACTTC.

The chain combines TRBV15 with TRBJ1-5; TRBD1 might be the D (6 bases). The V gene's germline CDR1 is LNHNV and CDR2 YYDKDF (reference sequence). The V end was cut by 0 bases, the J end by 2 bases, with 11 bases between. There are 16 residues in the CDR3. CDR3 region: CATSRDQGGGNQPQHF. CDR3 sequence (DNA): TGTGCCACCAGCAGAGATCAAGGGGGTGGCAATCAGCCCCAGCATTTT.

This chain's CDR3 is CASSLADGTVYGYTF. The DNA of the CDR3 is TGCGCCAGCAGCTTGGCGGACGGGACAGTCTATGGCTACACCTTC. V usage is TRBV5-1 and J usage is TRBJ1-2; TRBD1 matches at 7 bases. CDR3 length: 15 amino acids. Germline V gene sequence: CDR1 SGHRS, CDR2 YFSETQ. V was pared by 0 bases and J by 4 bases, with 6 bases of the junction left unmatched. Drawing the rest from reference TRBV5-1 and TRBJ1-2, the complete variable domain is KAGVTQTPRYLIKTRGQQVTLSCSPISGHRSVSWYQQTPGQGLQFLFEYFSETQRNKGNFPGRFSGRQFSNSRSEMNVSTLELGDSALYLCASSLADGTVYGYTFGSGTRLTVV.

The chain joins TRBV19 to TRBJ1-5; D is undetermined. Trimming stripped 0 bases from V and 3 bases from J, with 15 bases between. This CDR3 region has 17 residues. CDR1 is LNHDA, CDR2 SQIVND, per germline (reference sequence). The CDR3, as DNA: TGTGCCAGTAGTATAGAAGAAGGGTGGACTATCAATCAGCCCCAGCATTTT. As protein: CASSIEEGWTINQPQHF.

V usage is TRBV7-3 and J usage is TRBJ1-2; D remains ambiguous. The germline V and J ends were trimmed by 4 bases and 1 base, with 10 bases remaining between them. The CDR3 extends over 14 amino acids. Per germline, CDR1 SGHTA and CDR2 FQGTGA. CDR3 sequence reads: CASSSYSLNYGYTF. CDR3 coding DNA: TGTGCCAGCAGCTCGTACTCCCTTAACTATGGCTACACCTTC.

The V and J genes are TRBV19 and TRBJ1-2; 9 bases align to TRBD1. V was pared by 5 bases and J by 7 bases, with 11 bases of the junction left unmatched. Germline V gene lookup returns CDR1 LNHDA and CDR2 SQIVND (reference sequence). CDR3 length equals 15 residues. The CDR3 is CASSASGTGLIGYTF. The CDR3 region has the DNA TGTGCCAGTAGTGCCTCCGGGACAGGGCTGATTGGCTACACCTTC.

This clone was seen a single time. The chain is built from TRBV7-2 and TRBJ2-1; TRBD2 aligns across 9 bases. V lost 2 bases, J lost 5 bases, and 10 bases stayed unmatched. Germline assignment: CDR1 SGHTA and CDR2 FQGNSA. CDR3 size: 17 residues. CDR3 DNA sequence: TGTGCCAGCAGCTTAAGTCTTGGCGGGAGGGGGGACAATGAGCAGTTCTTC. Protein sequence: CASSLSLGGRGDNEQFF.

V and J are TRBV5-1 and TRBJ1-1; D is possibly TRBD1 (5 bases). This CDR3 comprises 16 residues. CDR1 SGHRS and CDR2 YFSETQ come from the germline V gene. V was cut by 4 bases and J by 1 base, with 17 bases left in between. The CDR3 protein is CASSPGGVERNTEAFF. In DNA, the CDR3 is TGCGCCAGCAGCCCCGGAGGGGTTGAGCGGAACACTGAAGCTTTCTTT.

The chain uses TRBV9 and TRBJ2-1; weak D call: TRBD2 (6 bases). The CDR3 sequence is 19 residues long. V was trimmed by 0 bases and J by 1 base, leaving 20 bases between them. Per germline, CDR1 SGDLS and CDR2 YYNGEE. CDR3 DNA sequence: TGTGCCAGCAGCGTAGCTACTCCTGGGGGGTCGGATTCCTACAATGAGCAGTTCTTC. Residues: CASSVATPGGSDSYNEQFF. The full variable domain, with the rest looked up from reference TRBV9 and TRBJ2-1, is DSGVTQTPKHLITATGQRVTLRCSPRSGDLSVYWYQQSLDQGLQFLIQYYNGEERAKGNILERFSAQQFPDLHSELNLSSLELGDSALYFCASSVATPGGSDSYNEQFFGPGTRLTVL.

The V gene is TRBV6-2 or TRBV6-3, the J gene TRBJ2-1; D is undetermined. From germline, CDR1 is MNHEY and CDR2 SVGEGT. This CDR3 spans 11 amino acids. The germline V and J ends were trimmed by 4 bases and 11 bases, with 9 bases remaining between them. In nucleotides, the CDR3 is TGTGCCAGCAGTTTTAAAACTAAGCAGTTCTTC. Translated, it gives CASSFKTKQFF.

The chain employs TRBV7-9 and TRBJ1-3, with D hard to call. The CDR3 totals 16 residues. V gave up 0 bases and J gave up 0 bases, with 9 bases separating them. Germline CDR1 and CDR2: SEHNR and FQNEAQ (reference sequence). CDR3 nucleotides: TGTGCCAGCAGCTTAGCCAGCAGGATCTCTGGAAACACCATATATTTT. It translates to CASSLASRISGNTIYF.

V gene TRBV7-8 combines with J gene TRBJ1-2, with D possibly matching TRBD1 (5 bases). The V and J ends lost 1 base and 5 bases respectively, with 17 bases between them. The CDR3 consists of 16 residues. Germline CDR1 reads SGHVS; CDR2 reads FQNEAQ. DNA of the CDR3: TGTGCCAGCAGCTTAGTCGAAAGGTCGGGGGGATATGGCTACACCTTC. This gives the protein CASSLVERSGGYGYTF.

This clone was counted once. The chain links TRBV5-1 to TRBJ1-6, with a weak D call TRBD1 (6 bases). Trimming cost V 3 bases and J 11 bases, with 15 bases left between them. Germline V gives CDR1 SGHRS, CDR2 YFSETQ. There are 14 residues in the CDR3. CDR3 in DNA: TGCGCCAGCAGCTCAGGGGAACAGGGAACACCCCTCCACTTT. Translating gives CASSSGEQGTPLHF.

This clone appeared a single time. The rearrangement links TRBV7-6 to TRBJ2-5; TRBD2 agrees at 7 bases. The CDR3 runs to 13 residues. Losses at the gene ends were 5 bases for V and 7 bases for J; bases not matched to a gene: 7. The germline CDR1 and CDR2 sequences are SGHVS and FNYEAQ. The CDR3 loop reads CASSLGGDGTQYF. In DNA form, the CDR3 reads TGTGCCAGCAGCCTGGGGGGGGACGGGACCCAGTACTTC.

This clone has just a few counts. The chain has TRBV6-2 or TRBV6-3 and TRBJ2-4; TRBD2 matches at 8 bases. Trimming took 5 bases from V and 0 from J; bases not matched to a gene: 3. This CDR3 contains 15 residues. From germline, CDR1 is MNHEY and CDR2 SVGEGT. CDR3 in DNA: TGTGCCAGCAGTCTCCTAGCGGGAGCCAAAAACATTCAGTACTTC. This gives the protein CASSLLAGAKNIQYF.

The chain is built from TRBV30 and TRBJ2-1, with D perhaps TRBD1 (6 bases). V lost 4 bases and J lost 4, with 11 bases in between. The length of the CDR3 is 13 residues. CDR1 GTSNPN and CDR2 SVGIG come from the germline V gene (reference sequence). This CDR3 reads CAWILDSYNEQFF. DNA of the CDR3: TGTGCCTGGATCCTGGACAGTTACAATGAGCAGTTCTTC.

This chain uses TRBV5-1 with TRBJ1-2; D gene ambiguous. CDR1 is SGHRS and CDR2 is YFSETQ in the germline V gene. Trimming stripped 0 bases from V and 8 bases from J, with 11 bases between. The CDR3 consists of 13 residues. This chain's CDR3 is CASSLGRGKGYTF. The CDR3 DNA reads TGCGCCAGCAGCTTGGGTCGCGGGAAGGGCTACACCTTC.

The DNA of the CDR3 is TGCGCCAGCAGCCCGGAGCCCCGAGGTAATTCACCCCTCCACTTT. Amino acids: CASSPEPRGNSPLHF. This chain joins TRBV5-1 and TRBJ1-6, with D hard to call. Germline CDR1 is SGHRS and CDR2 is YFSETQ. This CDR3 has 15 amino acids. V dropped 4 bases and J dropped 6 bases, with 14 bases sitting between them.